This TCR beta chain was sequenced for a study of shared clonotypes between healthy human individuals. Only a few counts were recorded for this clone. The same CDR3 arises from other DNA sequences in this sample as well. Participating donors were healthy, HIV-negative adults free of recent acute infections or vaccinations. Template amounts of roughly 280 ng DNA, approximately 30,000 T cell genomes, were employed in unsorted PBMC replicate PCRs. The data were produced by immunoSEQ multiplex PCR, yet TCRdb's version contains in-frame clones alone and is incomplete. Of about 490,000 clones in the sample, 76% were seen once. The CDR3 runs 11 residues. Germline CDR1 MNHEY, CDR2 SMNVEV (reference sequence). With 3 bases removed from V and 4 bases from J, the gap between germline ends came to 3 bases.

Sequencing was carried out using PBMCs. The genes are TRBV27 and TRBJ2-5; D not resolved. The TCR sequence derives from a woman in her 40s in good health. Some clones in this sample may be carry-over from other donors' samples. The CDR3 protein is CASSLGETQYF. CDR3 nucleotides: TGTGCCAGCAGTTTGGGAGAGACCCAGTACTTC.